The entry below describes one T cell receptor (beta chain). All enrollees were roughly 18 to 95 years old and from under 25 US areas. Grouping used clinical history reported by participants in a survey and questionnaire. Symptom resolution, clearance, or two negative PCRs marked donors in Cohort 3 as recovered. Data came from immunoSEQ multiplex PCR; TCRdb stores just in-frame clones and leaves some out. The data contain a few hundred thousand clones, roughly 87% of them singletons. Trimming stripped 1 base from V and 1 base from J, with 8 bases between. In germline, CDR1 is SGHVS, CDR2 FQNEAQ. The CDR3 contains 14 residues. The data are from a study of blood T cell repertoires in COVID-19.

The receptor was isolated from a woman under 40 who had recovered from COVID-19. This chain connects TRBV7-8 to TRBJ2-7; no clear D gene. Sequencing was performed on PBMCs or T cells enriched from blood (not recorded which). CDR3: CASSLVPQSYEQYF. CDR3 in DNA: TGTGCCAGCAGCTTAGTCCCCCAGTCCTACGAGCAGTACTTC.